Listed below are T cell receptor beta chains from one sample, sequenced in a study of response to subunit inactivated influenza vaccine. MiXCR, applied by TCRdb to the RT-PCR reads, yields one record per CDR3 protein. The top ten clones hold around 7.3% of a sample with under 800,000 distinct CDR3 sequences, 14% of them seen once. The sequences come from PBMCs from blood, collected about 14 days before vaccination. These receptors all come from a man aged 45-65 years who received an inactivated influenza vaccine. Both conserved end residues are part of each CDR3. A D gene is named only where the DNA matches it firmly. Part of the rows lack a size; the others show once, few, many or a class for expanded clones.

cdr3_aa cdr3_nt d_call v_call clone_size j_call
CSVFRDTEAFF TGCAGCGTTTTTCGGGACACTGAAGCTTTCTTT NA TRBV29-1 NA TRBJ1-1
CSASSDGIRSYF TGCAGTGCTAGTAGTGACGGGATCAGGTCGTACTTC NA TRBV20-1 NA TRBJ2-7
CASSLLPNEQFF TGTGCCAGCAGCTTACTCCCGAATGAGCAGTTCTTC NA TRBV7-2 few TRBJ2-1
CASSLTNEGFSSYEQYF TGTGCCAGCAGCTTAACAAATGAGGGTTTTTCTTCCTACGAGCAGTACTTC NA TRBV7-8 NA TRBJ2-7
CASSQGAGDHEQYF TGCGCCAGCAGCCAGGGGGCAGGGGACCACGAGCAGTACTTC NA TRBV4-3 NA TRBJ2-7
CASIAGTSAYNEQFF TGCGCCAGCATCGCCGGGACTAGCGCATACAATGAGCAGTTCTTC TRBD2 TRBV5-1 few TRBJ2-1
CATSRERRSTDTQYF TGTGCCACCAGCAGAGAGCGGAGGTCCACAGATACGCAGTATTTT NA TRBV15 few TRBJ2-3
CASSPDGRGYGYTF TGTGCCAGCAGCCCCGATGGCAGGGGCTATGGCTACACCTTC NA TRBV6-1 NA TRBJ1-2
CASSLARTGSNEQFF TGTGCCAGCAGCTTAGCGCGGACAGGGAGCAATGAGCAGTTCTTC TRBD1 TRBV7-2 NA TRBJ2-1
CASSTPGTSAPFSTDTQYF TGTGCCAGCAGTACCCCCGGGACTAGCGCCCCATTTAGCACAGATACGCAGTATTTT TRBD2 TRBV6-1 NA TRBJ2-3
CASSWAWGSNTGELFF TGTGCCAGCAGTTGGGCGTGGGGGTCTAACACCGGGGAGCTGTTTTTT NA TRBV28 NA TRBJ2-2
CASSHPVGPGELFF TGCGCCAGCAGCCATCCGGTGGGTCCCGGGGAGCTGTTTTTT NA TRBV4-1 NA TRBJ2-2
CASSQEVSRGYNEQFF TGCGCCAGCAGCCAAGAGGTCTCCAGGGGATACAATGAGCAGTTCTTC NA TRBV4-3 NA TRBJ2-1
CASSVTAGGSTQYF TGCGCCAGCAGCGTAACGGCCGGGGGGAGTACTCAGTACTTC TRBD2 TRBV10-2 few TRBJ2-5
CSVARTSGTREGEQYF TGCAGTGTCGCACGGACTAGCGGTACGCGTGAGGGCGAGCAGTACTTC TRBD2 TRBV20-1 NA TRBJ2-7
CASSLMGQSSYEQYF TGTGCCAGCAGCTTAATGGGGCAAAGCTCCTACGAGCAGTACTTC NA TRBV7-2 few TRBJ2-7
CASTRTGNNQPQHF TGTGCCAGCACCCGGACAGGGAACAATCAGCCCCAGCATTTT TRBD1 TRBV2 many TRBJ1-5
CASSQPTNTGELFF TGTGCCAGCAGCCAGCCTACTAACACCGGGGAGCTGTTTTTT NA TRBV3-1 NA TRBJ2-2
CASSPNWDRDDEQFF TGTGCCAGCAGTCCAAACTGGGACAGGGACGATGAGCAGTTCTTC TRBD1 TRBV27 few TRBJ2-1
CSARDRGERGREPQHF TGCAGTGCTAGAGATAGGGGGGAGAGGGGGAGGGAGCCCCAGCATTTT NA TRBV20-1 few TRBJ1-5
CASSPGRRRGGELFF TGCGCCAGCAGCCCAGGGAGGAGGCGGGGCGGGGAGCTGTTTTTT NA TRBV4-3 NA TRBJ2-2
CAIKPTGTGDWNEQFF TGTGCCATAAAACCAACCGGGACAGGGGATTGGAATGAGCAGTTCTTC TRBD1 TRBV10-3 few TRBJ2-1
CASSVGGLDEQYF TGTGCCAGCAGCGTAGGGGGACTGGACGAGCAGTACTTC NA TRBV9 many TRBJ2-7
CASSQVTTSYEQYF TGCGCCAGCAGCCAAGTAACGACTTCCTACGAGCAGTACTTC NA TRBV4-1 few TRBJ2-7
CASSLDGTAIQETQYF TGTGCCAGCAGCTTAGATGGGACAGCTATCCAAGAGACCCAGTACTTC TRBD1 TRBV7-2 few TRBJ2-5
CASSPRGTSRNEQFF TGTGCCAGCAGCCCTCGTGGGACTAGCCGTAATGAGCAGTTCTTC TRBD2 TRBV6-1 few TRBJ2-1
CASSQDGAGVDTQYF TGTGCCAGCAGCCAAGATGGGGCAGGGGTAGATACGCAGTATTTT NA TRBV4-2 NA TRBJ2-3
CATSREGGGGGYTF TGTGCCACCAGCAGAGAAGGGGGCGGGGGCGGCTACACCTTC TRBD1 TRBV15 many TRBJ1-2
CSVLDRGPSYEQYF TGCAGCGTCCTGGACAGGGGGCCCTCCTACGAGCAGTACTTC TRBD1 TRBV29-1 NA TRBJ2-7
CASSLSFTSGEQYF TGCGCCAGCAGCCTCTCTTTCACCTCAGGCGAGCAGTACTTC NA TRBV5-1 NA TRBJ2-7
CASSLDRSLLPLQETQYF TGTGCCAGCAGCTTAGACCGTAGCCTCCTTCCCTTACAAGAGACCCAGTACTTC NA TRBV11-1 NA TRBJ2-5
CASSQGVAGQYNEQFF TGCGCCAGCAGCCAAGGGGTAGCGGGGCAGTACAATGAGCAGTTCTTC TRBD2 TRBV4-3 few TRBJ2-1
CATSPLTGENEKLFF TGTGCCACTAGTCCGCTGACAGGCGAGAATGAAAAACTGTTTTTT NA TRBV2 NA TRBJ1-4
CATSRDLGAGRTWEQFF TGTGCCACCAGCAGAGATCTGGGAGCGGGACGTACATGGGAGCAGTTCTTC TRBD2 TRBV15 many TRBJ2-1